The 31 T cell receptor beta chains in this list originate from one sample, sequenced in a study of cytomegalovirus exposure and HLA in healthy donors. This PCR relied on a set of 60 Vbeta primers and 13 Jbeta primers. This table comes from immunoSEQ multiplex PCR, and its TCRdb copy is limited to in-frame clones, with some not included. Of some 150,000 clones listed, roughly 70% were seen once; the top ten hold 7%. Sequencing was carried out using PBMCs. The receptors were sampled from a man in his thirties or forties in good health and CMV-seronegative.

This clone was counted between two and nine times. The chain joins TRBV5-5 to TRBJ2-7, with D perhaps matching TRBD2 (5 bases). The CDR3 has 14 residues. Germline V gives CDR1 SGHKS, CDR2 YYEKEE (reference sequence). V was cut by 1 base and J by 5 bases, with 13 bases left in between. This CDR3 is CASSLPRGNDEQYF. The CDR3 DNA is TGTGCCAGCAGCTTGCCCCGGGGAAACGACGAGCAGTACTTC.

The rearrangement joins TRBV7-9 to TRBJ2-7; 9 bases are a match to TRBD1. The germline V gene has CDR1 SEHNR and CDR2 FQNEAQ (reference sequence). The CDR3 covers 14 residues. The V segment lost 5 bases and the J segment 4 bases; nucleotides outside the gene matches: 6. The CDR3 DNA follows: TGTGCCAGCAGCCGAACAGGGGGCTCATACGAGCAGTACTTC. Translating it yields CASSRTGGSYEQYF.

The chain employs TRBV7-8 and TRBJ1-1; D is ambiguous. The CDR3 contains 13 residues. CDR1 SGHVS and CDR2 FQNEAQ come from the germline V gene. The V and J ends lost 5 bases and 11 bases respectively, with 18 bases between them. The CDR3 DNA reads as TGTGCCAGCAGCCTCGGACTGGCAAAGGGCGCTTTCTTT. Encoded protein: CASSLGLAKGAFF.

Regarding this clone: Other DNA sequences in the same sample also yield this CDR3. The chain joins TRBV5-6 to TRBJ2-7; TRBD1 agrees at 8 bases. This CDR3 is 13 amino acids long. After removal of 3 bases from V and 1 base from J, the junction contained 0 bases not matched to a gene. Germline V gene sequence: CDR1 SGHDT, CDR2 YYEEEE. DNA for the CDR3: TGTGCCAGCAGCTGGGACAGGTCCTACGAGCAGTACTTC. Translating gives CASSWDRSYEQYF.

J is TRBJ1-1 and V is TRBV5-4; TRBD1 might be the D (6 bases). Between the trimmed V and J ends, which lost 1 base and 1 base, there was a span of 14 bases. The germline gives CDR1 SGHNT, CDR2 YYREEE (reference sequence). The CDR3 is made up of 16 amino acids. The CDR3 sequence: CASSLTAQGQNTEAFF. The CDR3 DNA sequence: TGTGCCAGCAGCTTGACCGCGCAGGGGCAGAACACTGAAGCTTTCTTT.

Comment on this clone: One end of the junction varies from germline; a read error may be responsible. The CDR3 protein is CSSSPRGQGMTEAFF. The CDR3 DNA reads as TGTTCCAGCAGCCCCCGGGGACAGGGAATGACTGAAGCTTTCTTT. V and J are TRBV7-9 and TRBJ1-1; 9 bases are a match to TRBD1. The CDR3 runs 15 residues. CDR1 is SEHNR and CDR2 is FQNEAQ in the germline V gene (reference sequence).

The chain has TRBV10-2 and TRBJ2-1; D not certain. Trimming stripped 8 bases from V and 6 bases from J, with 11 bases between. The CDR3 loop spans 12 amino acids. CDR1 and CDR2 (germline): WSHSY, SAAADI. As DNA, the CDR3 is TGCGCCAGCTGCCACATTGGCAATGAGCAGTTCTTC. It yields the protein CASCHIGNEQFF.

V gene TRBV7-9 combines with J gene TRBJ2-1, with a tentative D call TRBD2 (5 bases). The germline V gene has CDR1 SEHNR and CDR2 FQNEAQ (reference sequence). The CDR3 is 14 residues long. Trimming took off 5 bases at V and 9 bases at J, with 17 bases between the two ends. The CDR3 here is CASSALPSSGEQFF. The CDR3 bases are TGTGCCAGCAGCGCGCTGCCTAGCTCGGGTGAGCAGTTCTTC.

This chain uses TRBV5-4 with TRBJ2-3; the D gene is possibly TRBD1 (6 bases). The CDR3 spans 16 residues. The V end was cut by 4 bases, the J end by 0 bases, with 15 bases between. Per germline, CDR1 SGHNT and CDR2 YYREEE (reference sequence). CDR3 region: CASSLGTSSSTDTQYF. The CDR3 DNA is TGTGCCAGCAGCCTGGGGACAAGTAGTAGCACAGATACGCAGTATTTT.

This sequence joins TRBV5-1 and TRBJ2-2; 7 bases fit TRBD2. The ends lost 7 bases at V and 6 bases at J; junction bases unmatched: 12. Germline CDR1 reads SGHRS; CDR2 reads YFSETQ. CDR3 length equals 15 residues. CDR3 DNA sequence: TGCGCCAGCGGCCCCGGGACTACAGAAGCCGGGGAGCTGTTTTTT. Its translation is CASGPGTTEAGELFF.

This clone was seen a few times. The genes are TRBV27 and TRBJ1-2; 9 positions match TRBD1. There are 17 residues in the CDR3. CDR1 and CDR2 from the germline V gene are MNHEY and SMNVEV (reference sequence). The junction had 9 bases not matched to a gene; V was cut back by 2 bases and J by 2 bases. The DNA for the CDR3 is TGTGCCAGCAGTTTAACCCCGGGGGGGACAGGGAACTATGGCTACACCTTC. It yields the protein CASSLTPGGTGNYGYTF.

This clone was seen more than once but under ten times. Written as DNA, the CDR3 is TGTGCCAGCTCACTATCACTAGCGGATCTTACCGGGGAGCTGTTTTTT. It codes for CASSLSLADLTGELFF. V is TRBV18 and J is TRBJ2-2; 8 bases are a match to TRBD2. The germline V gene encodes CDR1 KGHSH and CDR2 LQKENI. The CDR3 runs 16 residues. V gave up 4 bases and J gave up 5 bases; unmatched junction bases: 9. Filled out from reference TRBV18 and TRBJ2-2, the complete variable domain reads NAGVMQNPRHLVRRRGQEARLRCSPMKGHSHVYWYRQLPEEGLKFMVYLQKENIIDESGMPKERFSAEFPKEGPSILRIQQVVRGDSAAYFCASSLSLADLTGELFFGEGSRLTVL.

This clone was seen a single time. The CDR3 coding sequence is TGTGCCAGCAAACCTCAGGGGGTGGGTACTGAAGCTTTCTTT. It codes for CASKPQGVGTEAFF. The rearrangement joins TRBV7-2 to TRBJ1-1; TRBD1 matches at 7 bases. Losses at the gene ends were 7 bases for V and 5 bases for J; bases not matched to a gene: 10. Germline loops: CDR1 SGHTA, CDR2 FQGNSA. This CDR3 spans 14 amino acids.

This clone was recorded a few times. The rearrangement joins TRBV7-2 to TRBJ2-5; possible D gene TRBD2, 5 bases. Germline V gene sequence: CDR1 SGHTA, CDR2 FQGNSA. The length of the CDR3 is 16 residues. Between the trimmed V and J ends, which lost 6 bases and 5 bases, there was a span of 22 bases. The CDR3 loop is CASSQNGIVNAETQYF. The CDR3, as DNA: TGTGCCAGCAGTCAAAACGGGATTGTTAACGCGGAGACCCAGTACTTC.

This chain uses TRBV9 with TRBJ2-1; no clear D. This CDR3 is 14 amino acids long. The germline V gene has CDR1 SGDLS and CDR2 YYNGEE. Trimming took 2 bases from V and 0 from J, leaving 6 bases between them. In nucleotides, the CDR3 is TGTGCCAGCAGCGTGGTGAGCTCCTACAATGAGCAGTTCTTC. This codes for CASSVVSSYNEQFF.

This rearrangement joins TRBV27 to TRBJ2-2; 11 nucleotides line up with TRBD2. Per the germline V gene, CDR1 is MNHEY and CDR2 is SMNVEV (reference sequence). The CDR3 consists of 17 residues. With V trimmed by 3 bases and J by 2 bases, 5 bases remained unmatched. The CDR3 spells CASSFLGTSGNTGELFF. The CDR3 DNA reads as TGTGCCAGCAGTTTCCTAGGGACTAGCGGCAACACCGGGGAGCTGTTTTTT.

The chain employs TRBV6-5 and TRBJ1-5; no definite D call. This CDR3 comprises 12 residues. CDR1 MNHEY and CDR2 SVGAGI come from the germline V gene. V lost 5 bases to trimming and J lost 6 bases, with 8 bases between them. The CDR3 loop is CASSEPPQPQHF. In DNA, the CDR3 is TGTGCCAGCAGTGAGCCGCCTCAGCCCCAGCATTTT.

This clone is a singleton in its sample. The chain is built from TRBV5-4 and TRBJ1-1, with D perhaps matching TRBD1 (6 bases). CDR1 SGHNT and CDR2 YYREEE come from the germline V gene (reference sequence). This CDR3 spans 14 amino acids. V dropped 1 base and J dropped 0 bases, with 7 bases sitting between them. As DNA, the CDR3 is TGTGCCAGCAGCTTGAAGGGGGTGAACACTGAAGCTTTCTTT. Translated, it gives CASSLKGVNTEAFF.

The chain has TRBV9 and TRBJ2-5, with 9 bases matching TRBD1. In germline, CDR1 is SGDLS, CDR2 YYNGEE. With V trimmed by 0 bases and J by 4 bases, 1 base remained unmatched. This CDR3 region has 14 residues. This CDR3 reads CASSVDRGRETQYF. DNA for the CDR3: TGTGCCAGCAGCGTAGACAGGGGGCGAGAGACCCAGTACTTC. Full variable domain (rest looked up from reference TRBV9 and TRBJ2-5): DSGVTQTPKHLITATGQRVTLRCSPRSGDLSVYWYQQSLDQGLQFLIQYYNGEERAKGNILERFSAQQFPDLHSELNLSSLELGDSALYFCASSVDRGRETQYFGPGTRLLVL.

The CDR3 loop reads CASSQARGQEGYTF. The CDR3 nucleotides read TGTGCCAGCTCCCAGGCCAGGGGGCAAGAGGGCTACACCTTC. The rearrangement joins TRBV18 to TRBJ1-2; 8 nucleotides match TRBD1. In germline, CDR1 is KGHSH, CDR2 LQKENI. Trimming cost V 6 bases and J 8 bases; bases outside gene matches: 11. The CDR3 contains 14 residues.

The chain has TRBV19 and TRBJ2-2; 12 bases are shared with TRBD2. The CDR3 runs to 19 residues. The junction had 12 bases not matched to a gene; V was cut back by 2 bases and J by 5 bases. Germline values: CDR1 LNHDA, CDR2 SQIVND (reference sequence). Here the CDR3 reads CASSISTTSGRGRTGELFF. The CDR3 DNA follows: TGTGCCAGTAGTATAAGTACGACTAGCGGGAGAGGGAGAACCGGGGAGCTGTTTTTT.

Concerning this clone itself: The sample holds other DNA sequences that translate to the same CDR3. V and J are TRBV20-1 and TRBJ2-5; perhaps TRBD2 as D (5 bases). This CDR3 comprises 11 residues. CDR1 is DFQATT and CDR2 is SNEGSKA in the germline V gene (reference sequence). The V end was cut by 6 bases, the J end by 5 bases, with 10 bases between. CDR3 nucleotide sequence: TGCAGTGCCCGGACTGGGGAGACCCAGTACTTC. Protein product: CSARTGETQYF.

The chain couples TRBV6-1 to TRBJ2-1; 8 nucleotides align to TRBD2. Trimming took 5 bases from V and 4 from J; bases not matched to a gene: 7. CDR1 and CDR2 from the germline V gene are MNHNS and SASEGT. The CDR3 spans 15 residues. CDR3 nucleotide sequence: TGTGCCAGCAGTAGCAGCGGGAGTATTTACAATGAGCAGTTCTTC. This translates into CASSSSGSIYNEQFF.

CDR3 coding DNA: TGCGCCAGCAGCTTGATCTCCGTGGCAGGTAGCGAGCAGTACTTC. Translating gives CASSLISVAGSEQYF. The J gene is TRBJ2-7, the V gene TRBV5-1, with D unresolved. V was trimmed by 1 base and J by 6 bases, leaving 17 bases between them. Germline V gene lookup returns CDR1 SGHRS and CDR2 YFSETQ. The CDR3 runs to 15 residues.

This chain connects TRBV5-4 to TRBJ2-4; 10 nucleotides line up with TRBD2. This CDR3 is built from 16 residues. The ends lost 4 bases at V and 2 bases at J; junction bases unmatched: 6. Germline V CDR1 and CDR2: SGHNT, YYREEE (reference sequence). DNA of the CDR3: TGTGCCAGCAGCCCTTCTAGCGGGGGCACCAAAAACATTCAGTACTTC. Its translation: CASSPSSGGTKNIQYF.

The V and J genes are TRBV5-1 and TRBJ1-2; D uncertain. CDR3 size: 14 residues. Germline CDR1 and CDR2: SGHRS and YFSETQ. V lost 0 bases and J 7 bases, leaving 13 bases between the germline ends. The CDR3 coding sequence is TGCGCCAGCAGCTTGGATGTGGGCGCCGTTGGCTACACCTTC. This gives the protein CASSLDVGAVGYTF.

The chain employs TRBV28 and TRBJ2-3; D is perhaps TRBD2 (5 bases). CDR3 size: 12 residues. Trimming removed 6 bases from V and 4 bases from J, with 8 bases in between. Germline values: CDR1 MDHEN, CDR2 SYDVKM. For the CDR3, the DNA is TGTGCCAGCAGGAGGGTCCCAGATACGCAGTATTTT. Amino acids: CASRRVPDTQYF.

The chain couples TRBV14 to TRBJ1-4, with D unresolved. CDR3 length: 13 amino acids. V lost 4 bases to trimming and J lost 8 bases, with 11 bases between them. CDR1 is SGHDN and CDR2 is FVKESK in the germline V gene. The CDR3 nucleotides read TGTGCCAGCAGCCTCGGGTCGGGGGAAAAACTGTTTTTT. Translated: CASSLGSGEKLFF.

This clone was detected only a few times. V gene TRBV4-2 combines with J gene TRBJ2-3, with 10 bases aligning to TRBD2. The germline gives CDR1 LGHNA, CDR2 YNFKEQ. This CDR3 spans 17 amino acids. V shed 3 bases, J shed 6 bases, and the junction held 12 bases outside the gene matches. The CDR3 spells CASSQAAGGSGRDTQYF. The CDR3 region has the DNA TGTGCCAGCAGCCAGGCCGCCGGGGGTAGCGGGAGGGATACGCAGTATTTT.

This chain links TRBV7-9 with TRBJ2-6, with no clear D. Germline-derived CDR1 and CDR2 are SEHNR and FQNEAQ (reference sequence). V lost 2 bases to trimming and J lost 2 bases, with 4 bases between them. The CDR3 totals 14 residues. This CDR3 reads CASSLSAGANVLTF. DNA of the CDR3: TGTGCCAGCAGCTTAAGCGCTGGGGCCAACGTCCTGACTTTC.

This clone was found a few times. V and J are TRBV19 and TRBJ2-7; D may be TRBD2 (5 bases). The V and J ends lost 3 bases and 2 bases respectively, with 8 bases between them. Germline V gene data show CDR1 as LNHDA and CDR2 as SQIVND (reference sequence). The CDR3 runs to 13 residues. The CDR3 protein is CASSIKLAYEQYF. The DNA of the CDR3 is TGTGCCAGTAGTATCAAACTAGCCTACGAGCAGTACTTC.